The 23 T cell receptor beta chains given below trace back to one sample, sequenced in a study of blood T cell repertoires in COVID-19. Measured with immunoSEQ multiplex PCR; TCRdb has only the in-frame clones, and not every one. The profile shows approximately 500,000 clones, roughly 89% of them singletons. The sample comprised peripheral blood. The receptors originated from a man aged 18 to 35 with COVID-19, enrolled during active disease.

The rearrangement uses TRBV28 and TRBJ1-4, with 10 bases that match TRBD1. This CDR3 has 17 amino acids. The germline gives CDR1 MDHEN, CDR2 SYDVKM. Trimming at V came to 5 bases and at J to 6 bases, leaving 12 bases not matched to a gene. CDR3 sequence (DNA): TGTGCCAGCAGTCCCCCTCCCCGGGACAGGGGACATGAAAAACTGTTTTTT. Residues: CASSPPPRDRGHEKLFF.

The CDR3: CASSIRQGRWSYTF. CDR3 nucleotide sequence: TGTGCCAGTAGTATCCGACAGGGGAGGTGGAGCTACACCTTC. J is TRBJ1-2 and V is TRBV19, with TRBD1 matching over 8 bases. Germline V gene lookup returns CDR1 LNHDA and CDR2 SQIVND (reference sequence). The CDR3 totals 14 residues. The junction had 9 bases not matched to a gene; V was cut back by 3 bases and J by 9 bases.

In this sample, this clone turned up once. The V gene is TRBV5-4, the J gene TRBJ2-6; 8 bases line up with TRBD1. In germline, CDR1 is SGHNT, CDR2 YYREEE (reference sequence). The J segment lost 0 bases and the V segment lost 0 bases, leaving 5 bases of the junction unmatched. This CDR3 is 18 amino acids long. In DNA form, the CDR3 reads TGTGCCAGCAGCTTGGGACAGGGGACCGTCTCTGGGGCCAACGTCCTGACTTTC. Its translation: CASSLGQGTVSGANVLTF.

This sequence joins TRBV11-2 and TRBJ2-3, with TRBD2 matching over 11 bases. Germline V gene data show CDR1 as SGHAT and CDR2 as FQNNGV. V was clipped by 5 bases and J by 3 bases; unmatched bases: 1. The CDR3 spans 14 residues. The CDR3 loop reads CASSTSGRTDTQYF. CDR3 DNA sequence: TGTGCCAGCAGCACTAGCGGGAGAACAGATACGCAGTATTTT.

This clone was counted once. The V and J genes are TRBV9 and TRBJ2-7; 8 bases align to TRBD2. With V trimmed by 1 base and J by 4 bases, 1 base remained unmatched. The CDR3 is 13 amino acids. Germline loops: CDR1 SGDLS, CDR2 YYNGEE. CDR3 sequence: CASSVSGGYEQYF. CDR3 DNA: TGTGCCAGCAGCGTATCGGGGGGGTACGAGCAGTACTTC.

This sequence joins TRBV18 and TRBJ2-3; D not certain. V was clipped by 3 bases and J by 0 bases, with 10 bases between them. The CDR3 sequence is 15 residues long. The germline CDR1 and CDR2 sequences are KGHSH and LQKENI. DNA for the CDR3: TGTGCCAGCTCACCGCAACTTGCTAGCACAGATACGCAGTATTTT. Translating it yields CASSPQLASTDTQYF. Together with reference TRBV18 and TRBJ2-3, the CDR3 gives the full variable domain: NAGVMQNPRHLVRRRGQEARLRCSPMKGHSHVYWYRQLPEEGLKFMVYLQKENIIDESGMPKERFSAEFPKEGPSILRIQQVVRGDSAAYFCASSPQLASTDTQYFGPGTRLTVL.

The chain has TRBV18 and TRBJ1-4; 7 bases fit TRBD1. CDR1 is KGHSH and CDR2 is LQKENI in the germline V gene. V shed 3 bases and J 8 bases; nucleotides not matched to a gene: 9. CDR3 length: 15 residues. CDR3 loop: CASSPDRTGVEKLFF. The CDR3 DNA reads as TGTGCCAGCTCACCGGACAGGACCGGGGTAGAAAAACTGTTTTTT.

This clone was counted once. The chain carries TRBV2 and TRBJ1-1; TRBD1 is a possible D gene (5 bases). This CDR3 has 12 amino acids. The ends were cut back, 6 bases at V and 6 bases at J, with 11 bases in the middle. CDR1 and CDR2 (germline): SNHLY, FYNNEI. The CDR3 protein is CASRSGEAEAFF. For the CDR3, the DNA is TGTGCCAGCAGATCGGGGGAAGCTGAAGCTTTCTTT.

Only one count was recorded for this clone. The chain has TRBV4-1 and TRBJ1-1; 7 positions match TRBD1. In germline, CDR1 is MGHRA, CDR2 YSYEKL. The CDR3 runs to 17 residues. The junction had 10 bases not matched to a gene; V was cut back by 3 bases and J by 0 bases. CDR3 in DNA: TGCGCCAGCAGCCATGTCCGGGACAGAGTTATGAACACTGAAGCTTTCTTT. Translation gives CASSHVRDRVMNTEAFF.

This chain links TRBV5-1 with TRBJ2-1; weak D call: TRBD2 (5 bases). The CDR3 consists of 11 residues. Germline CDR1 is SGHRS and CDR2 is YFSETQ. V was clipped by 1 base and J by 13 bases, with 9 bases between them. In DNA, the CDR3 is TGCGCCAGCAGCTTGTCGGACTTTCAGTTCTTC. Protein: CASSLSDFQFF.

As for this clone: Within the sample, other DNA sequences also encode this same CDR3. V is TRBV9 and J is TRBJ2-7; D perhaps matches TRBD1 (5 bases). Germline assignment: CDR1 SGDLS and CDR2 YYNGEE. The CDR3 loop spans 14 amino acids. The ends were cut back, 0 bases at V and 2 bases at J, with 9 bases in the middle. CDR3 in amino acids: CASSVGQGAYEQYF. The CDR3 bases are TGTGCCAGCAGCGTAGGCCAGGGCGCCTACGAGCAGTACTTC. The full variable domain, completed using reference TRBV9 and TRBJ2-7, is DSGVTQTPKHLITATGQRVTLRCSPRSGDLSVYWYQQSLDQGLQFLIQYYNGEERAKGNILERFSAQQFPDLHSELNLSSLELGDSALYFCASSVGQGAYEQYFGPGTRLTVT.

CDR3: CASSFGPASYNEQFF. The CDR3 DNA follows: TGCGCCAGCAGCTTTGGGCCGGCCTCCTACAATGAGCAGTTCTTC. The genes are TRBV5-1 and TRBJ2-1; D remains unclear. Germline V lookup: CDR1 SGHRS, CDR2 YFSETQ. This CDR3 comprises 15 residues. Between the trimmed V and J ends, which lost 2 bases and 0 bases, there was a span of 9 bases.

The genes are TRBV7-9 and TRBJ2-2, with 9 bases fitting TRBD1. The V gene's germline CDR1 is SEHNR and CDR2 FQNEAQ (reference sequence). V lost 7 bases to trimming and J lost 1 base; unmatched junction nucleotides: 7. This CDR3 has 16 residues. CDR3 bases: TGTGCCAGCATCCAGGGGGGACAGGGGAACACCGGGGAGCTGTTTTTT. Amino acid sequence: CASIQGGQGNTGELFF. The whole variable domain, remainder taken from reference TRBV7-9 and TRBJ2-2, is DTGVSQNPRHKITKRGQNVTFRCDPISEHNRLYWYRQTLGQGPEFLTYFQNEAQLEKSRLLSDRFSAERPKGSFSTLEIQRTEQGDSAMYLCASIQGGQGNTGELFFGEGSRLTVL.

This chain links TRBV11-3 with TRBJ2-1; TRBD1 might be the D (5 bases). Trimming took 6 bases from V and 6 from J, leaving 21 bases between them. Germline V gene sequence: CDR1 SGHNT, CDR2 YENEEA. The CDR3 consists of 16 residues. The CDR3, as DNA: TGTGCCAGCAGTTCTCCCCCTCTGCAGGGTATCAATGAGCAGTTCTTC. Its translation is CASSSPPLQGINEQFF. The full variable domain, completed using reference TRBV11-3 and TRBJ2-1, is EAGVVQSPRYKIIEKKQPVAFWCNPISGHNTLYWYLQNLGQGPELLIRYENEEAVDDSQLPKDRFSAERLKGVDSTLKIQPAELGDSAVYLCASSSPPLQGINEQFFGPGTRLTVL.

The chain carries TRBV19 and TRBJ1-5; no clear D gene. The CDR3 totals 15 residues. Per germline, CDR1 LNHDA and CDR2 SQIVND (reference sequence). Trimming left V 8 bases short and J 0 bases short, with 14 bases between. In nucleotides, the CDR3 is TGTGCCAGTCTTCCGGGTCCGGGTAGCAATCAGCCCCAGCATTTT. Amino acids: CASLPGPGSNQPQHF.

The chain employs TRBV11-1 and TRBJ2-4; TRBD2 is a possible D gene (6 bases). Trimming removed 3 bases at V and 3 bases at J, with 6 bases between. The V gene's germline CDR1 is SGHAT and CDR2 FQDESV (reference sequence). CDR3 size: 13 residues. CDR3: CASSFGGKNIQYF. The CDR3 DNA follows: TGTGCCAGCAGCTTCGGGGGCAAAAACATTCAGTACTTC.

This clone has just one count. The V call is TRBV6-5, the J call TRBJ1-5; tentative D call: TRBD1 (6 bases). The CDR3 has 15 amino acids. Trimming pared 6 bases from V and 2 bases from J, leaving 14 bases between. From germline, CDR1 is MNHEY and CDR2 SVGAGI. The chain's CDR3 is CASSITGRGNQPQHF. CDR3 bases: TGTGCCAGCAGCATCACAGGGAGAGGCAATCAGCCCCAGCATTTT.

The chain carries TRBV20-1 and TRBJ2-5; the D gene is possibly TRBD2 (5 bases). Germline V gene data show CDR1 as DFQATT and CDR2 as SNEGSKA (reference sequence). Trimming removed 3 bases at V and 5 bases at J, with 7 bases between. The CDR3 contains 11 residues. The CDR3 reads CSASPGETQYF. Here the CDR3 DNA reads TGCAGTGCTAGTCCGGGGGAGACCCAGTACTTC.

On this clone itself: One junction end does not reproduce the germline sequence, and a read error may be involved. The CDR3 nucleotides are TGTGCCACCAGCAGAGATAGTTGGAGGGTAGGAGTTCGGGACTTC. It encodes CATSRDSWRVGVRDF. This chain links TRBV15 with TRBJ2-7, with D perhaps matching TRBD2 (6 bases). The CDR3 has 15 residues. In germline, CDR1 is LNHNV, CDR2 YYDKDF (reference sequence).

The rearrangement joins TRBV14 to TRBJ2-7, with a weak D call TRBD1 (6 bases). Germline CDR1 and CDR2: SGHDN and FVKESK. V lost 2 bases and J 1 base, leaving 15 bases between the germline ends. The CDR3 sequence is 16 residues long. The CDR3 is CASSQIHRDTSYEQYF. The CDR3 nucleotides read TGTGCCAGCAGCCAAATCCACCGGGACACTTCCTACGAGCAGTACTTC.

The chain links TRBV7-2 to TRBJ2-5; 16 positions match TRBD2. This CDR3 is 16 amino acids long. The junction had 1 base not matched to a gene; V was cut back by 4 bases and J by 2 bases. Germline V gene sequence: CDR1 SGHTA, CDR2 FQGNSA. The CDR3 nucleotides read TGTGCCAGCAGCTCGGGACTAGCGGGGGGGCAAGAGACCCAGTACTTC. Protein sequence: CASSSGLAGGQETQYF.

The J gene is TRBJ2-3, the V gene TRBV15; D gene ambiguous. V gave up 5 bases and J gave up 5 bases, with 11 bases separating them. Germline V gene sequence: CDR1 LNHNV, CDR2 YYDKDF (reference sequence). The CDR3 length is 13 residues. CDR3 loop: CATSSDPGDTQYF. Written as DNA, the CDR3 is TGTGCCACCAGCTCCGACCCAGGAGATACGCAGTATTTT.

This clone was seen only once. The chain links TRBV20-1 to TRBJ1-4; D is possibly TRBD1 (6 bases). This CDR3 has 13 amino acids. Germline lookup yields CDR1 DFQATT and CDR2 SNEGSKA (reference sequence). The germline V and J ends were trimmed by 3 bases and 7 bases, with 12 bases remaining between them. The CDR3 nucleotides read TGCAGTGCTAGTTCGGACAGCCCTGAAAAACTGTTTTTT. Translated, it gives CSASSDSPEKLFF.